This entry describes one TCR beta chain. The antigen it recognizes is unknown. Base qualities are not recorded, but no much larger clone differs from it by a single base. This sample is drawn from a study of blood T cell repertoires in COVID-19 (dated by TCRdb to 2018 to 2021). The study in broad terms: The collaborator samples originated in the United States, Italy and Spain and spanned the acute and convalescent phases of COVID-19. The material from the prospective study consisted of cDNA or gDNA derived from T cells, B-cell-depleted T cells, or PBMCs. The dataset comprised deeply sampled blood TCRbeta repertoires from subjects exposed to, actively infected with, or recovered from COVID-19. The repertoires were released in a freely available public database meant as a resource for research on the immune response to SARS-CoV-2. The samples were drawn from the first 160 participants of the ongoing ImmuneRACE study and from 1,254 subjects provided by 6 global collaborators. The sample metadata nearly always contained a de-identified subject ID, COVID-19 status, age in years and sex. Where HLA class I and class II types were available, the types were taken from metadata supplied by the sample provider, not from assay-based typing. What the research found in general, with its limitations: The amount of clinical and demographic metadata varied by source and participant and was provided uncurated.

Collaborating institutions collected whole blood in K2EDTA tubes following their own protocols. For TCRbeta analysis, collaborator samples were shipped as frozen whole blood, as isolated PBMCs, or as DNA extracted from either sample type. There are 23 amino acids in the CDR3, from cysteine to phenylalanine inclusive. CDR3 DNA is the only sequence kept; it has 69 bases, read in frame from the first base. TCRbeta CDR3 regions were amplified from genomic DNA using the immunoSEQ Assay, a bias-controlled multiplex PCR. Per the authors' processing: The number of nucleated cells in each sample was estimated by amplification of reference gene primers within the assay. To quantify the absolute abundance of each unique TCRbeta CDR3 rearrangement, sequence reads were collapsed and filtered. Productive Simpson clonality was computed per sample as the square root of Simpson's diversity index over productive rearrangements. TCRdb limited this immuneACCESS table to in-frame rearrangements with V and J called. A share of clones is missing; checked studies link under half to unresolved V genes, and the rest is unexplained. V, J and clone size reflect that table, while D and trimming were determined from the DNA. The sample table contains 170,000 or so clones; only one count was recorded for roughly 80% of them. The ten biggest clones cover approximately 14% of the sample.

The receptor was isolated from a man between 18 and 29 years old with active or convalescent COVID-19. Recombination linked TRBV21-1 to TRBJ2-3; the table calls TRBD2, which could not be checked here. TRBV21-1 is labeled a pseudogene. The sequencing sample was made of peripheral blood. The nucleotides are TGTGCCAGCAGCAAAAGGGTCGGGGGGACTAGCGGGAGAGGGGAGATTAGCACAGATACGCAGTATTTT. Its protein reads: CASSKRVGGTSGRGEISTDTQYF.